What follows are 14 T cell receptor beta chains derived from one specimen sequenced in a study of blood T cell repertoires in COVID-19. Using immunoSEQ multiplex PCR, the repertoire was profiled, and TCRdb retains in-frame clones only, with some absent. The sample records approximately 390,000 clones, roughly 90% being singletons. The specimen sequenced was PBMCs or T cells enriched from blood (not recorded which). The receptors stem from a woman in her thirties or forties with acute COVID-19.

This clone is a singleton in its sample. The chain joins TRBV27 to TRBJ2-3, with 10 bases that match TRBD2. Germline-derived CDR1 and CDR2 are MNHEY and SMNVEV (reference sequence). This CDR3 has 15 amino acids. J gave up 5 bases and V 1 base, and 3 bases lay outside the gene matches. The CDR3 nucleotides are TGTGCCAGCAGTTTATGGTCTAGCGGGGGAGATACGCAGTATTTT. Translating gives CASSLWSSGGDTQYF.

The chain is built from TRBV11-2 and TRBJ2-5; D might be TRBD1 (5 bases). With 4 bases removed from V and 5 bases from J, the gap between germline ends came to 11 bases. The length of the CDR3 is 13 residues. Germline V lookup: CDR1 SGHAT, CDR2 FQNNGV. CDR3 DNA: TGTGCCAGCAGCTCCAGGGTTCGGGAGACCCAGTACTTC. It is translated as CASSSRVRETQYF.

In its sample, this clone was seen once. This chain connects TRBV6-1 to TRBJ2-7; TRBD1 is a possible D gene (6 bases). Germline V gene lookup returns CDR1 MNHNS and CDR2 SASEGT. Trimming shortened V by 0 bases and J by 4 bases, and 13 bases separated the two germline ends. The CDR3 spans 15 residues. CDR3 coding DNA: TGTGCCAGCAGTGAAGCGACTACAGGGCCTTACGAGCAGTACTTC. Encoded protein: CASSEATTGPYEQYF.

CDR3 coding DNA: TGTGCCTCCCAGGTCGTGGGGGCGCCCTACAATGAGCAGTTCTTC. It specifies CASQVVGAPYNEQFF. The chain recombines TRBV6-5 with TRBJ2-1; the D gene is possibly TRBD1 (6 bases). The CDR3 consists of 15 residues. Germline V gene sequence: CDR1 MNHEY, CDR2 SVGAGI. Between the trimmed V and J ends, which lost 11 bases and 2 bases, there was a span of 19 bases.

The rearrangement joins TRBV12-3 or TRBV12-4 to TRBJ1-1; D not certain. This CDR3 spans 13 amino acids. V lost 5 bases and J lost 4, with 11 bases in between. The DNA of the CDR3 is TGTGCCAGCAGTAAACAAGTTCCCACTGAAGCTTTCTTT. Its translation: CASSKQVPTEAFF.

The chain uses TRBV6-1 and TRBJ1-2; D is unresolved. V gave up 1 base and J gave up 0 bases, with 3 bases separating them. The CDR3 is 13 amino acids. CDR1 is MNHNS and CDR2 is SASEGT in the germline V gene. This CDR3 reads CASSEGTNYGYTF. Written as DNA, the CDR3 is TGTGCCAGCAGTGAAGGTACTAACTATGGCTACACCTTC.

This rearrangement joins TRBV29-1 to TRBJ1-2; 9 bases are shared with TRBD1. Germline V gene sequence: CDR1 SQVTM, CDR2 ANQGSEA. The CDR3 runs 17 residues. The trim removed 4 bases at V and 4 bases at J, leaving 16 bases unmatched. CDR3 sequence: CSVARRGQGIRIYGYTF. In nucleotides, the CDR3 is TGCAGCGTTGCACGTCGCGGACAGGGGATCCGTATCTATGGCTACACCTTC.

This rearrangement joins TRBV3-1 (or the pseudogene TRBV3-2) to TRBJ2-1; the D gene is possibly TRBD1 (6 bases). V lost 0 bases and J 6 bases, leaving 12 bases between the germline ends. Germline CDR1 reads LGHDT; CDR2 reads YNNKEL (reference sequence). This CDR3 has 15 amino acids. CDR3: CASSQDIVGGNEQFF. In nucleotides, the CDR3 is TGTGCCAGCAGCCAAGATATCGTAGGGGGCAATGAGCAGTTCTTC.

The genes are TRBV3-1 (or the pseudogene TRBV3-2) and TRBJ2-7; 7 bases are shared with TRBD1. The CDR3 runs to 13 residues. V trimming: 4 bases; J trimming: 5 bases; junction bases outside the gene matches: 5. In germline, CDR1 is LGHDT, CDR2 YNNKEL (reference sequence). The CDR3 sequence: CASSRDSLHEQYF. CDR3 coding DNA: TGTGCCAGCAGCCGGGACAGCCTGCACGAGCAGTACTTC.

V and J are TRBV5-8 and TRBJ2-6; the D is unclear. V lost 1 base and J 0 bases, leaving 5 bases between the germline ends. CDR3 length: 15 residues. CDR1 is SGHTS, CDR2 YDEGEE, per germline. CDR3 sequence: CASSLRGSGANVLTF. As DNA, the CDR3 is TGTGCCAGCAGCTTGCGAGGCTCTGGGGCCAACGTCCTGACTTTC.

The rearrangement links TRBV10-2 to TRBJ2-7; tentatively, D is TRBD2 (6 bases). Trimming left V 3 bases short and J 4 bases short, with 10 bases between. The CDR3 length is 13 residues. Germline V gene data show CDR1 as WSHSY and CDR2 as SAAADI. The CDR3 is CASSEGGEYEQYF. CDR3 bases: TGCGCCAGCAGTGAAGGCGGGGAGTACGAGCAGTACTTC.

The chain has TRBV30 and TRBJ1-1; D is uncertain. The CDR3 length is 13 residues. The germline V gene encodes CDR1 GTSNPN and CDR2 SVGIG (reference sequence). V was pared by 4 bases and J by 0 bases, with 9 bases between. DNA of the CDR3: TGTGCCTGGACTGTGGGAGTGAACACTGAAGCTTTCTTT. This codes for CAWTVGVNTEAFF.

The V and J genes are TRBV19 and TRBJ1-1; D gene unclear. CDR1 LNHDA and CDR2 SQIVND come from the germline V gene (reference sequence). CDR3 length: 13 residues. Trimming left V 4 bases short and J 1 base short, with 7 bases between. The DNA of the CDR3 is TGTGCCAGTAGTAGCACAGCGAACACTGAAGCTTTCTTT. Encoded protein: CASSSTANTEAFF.

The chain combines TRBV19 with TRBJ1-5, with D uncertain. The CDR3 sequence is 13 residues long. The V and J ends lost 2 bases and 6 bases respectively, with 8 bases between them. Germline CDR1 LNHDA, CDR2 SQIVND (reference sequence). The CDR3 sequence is CASSITRGQPQHF. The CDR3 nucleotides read TGTGCCAGTAGTATAACGCGGGGTCAGCCCCAGCATTTT.